The source of this T cell receptor beta chain is a study of response to subunit inactivated influenza vaccine. V was pared by 6 bases and J by 1 base, with 19 bases between. Germline V gene sequence: CDR1 ENHRY, CDR2 SYGVKD. CDR3 size: 17 residues. Each CDR3 protein is one row after TCRdb ran MiXCR on the RT-PCR reads. The data contain fewer than 600,000 distinct CDR3 sequences, approximately 7.8% of them singletons. This material consisted of PBMCs from blood, taken less than 30 months after vaccination. V is TRBV10-3 and J is TRBJ1-3; tentatively, D is TRBD1 (5 bases). This clonotype was sampled from a man between 50 and 75 years old who received an inactivated influenza vaccine. The CDR3 DNA reads TGTGCCATCAGCGCTGAAGGGGCCTGGCAATCTGGAAACACCATATATTTT. This translates into CAISAEGAWQSGNTIYF.